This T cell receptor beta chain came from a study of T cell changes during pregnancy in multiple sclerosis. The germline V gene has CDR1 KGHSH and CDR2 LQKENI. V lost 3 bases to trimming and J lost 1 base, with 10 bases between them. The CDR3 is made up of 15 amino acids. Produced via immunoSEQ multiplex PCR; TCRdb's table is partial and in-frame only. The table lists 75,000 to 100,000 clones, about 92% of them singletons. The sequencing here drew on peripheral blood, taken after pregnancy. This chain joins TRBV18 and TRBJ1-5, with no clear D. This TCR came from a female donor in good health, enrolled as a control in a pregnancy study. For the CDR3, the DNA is TGTGCCAGCTCACCCCGGGAGGCGAGCAATCAGCCCCAGCATTTT. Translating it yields CASSPREASNQPQHF. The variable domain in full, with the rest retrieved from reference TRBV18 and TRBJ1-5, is NAGVMQNPRHLVRRRGQEARLRCSPMKGHSHVYWYRQLPEEGLKFMVYLQKENIIDESGMPKERFSAEFPKEGPSILRIQQVVRGDSAAYFCASSPREASNQPQHFGDGTRLSIL.